Listed below are T cell receptor beta chains from one sample, sequenced in a study of blood T cell repertoires in COVID-19. The repertoire was sequenced with immunoSEQ multiplex PCR; TCRdb's copy has only in-frame clones and lacks some. The sample yields 200,000 to 250,000 clones, about 90% seen once. Input material: peripheral blood. The source is a man between 18 and 29 years old with active or convalescent COVID-19. Both conserved end residues are part of each CDR3. A D gene is named only where the DNA matches it firmly. Where a row states a size, it is once, few, many or the class of an expanded clone; other rows omit it.

>TRBJ1-2|TRBV29-1|-|-
TGCAGCGTTGTGGGGGGGAACTATGGCTACACCTTC
CSVVGGNYGYTF
>TRBJ1-1|TRBV2|-|-
TGTGCCAGCAGTGAGTCTGTACCCGAGGCGAAAGGAGCTTTCTTT
CASSESVPEAKGAFF
>TRBJ1-4|TRBV6-5|-|-
TGTGCCAGCAGGATGCAGAATAATGAAAAACTGTTTTTT
CASRMQNNEKLFF
>TRBJ2-7|TRBV7-2|-|TRBD1
TGTGCCAGCAGCTCGACAGGGTATATCGGCGAGCAGTACTTC
CASSSTGYIGEQYF
>TRBJ1-4|TRBV7-2|-|-
TGTGCCAGCAGCTTATACCGAGGTGGCTCGAATGAAAAACTGTTTTTT
CASSLYRGGSNEKLFF
>TRBJ2-3|TRBV27|-|TRBD2
TGTGCCAGCAGTCCGAGGACTAGCGTTCACACAGATACGCAGTATTTT
CASSPRTSVHTDTQYF
>TRBJ2-5|TRBV5-1|-|-
TGCGCCAGCAGCTTGGGAGGGCAGACGGAGACCCAGTACTTC
CASSLGGQTETQYF
>TRBJ2-1|TRBV4-1|-|-
TGCGCCAGCAGCCAGCCGGGGAGGTCCTACAATGAGCAGTTCTTC
CASSQPGRSYNEQFF
>TRBJ1-3|TRBV6-5|-|TRBD1
TGTGCCAGTAGACAGGGTCCAGGAAACACCATATATTTT
CASRQGPGNTIYF
>TRBJ1-2|TRBV6-6|-|TRBD1
TGTGCCACTAAACCGGGACAGCGGACTAACTATGGCTACACCTTC
CATKPGQRTNYGYTF
>TRBJ2-7|TRBV7-9|-|TRBD1
TGTGCCAGCAGCCGGTCGGGACAGGGGGCCCACGAGCAGTACTTC
CASSRSGQGAHEQYF
>TRBJ2-7|TRBV6-1|-|-
TGTGCCAGCAGTGATGCCCGAGACGAGCAGTACTTC
CASSDARDEQYF
>TRBJ1-2|TRBV14|few|-
TGTGCCAGCAGCCCCGGGTTTTATGGCTACACCTTC
CASSPGFYGYTF
>TRBJ2-5|TRBV10-3|-|-
TGTGCCATCAGTGAGTCTCGGGGCCAAGAGACCCAGTACTTC
CAISESRGQETQYF
>TRBJ1-4|TRBV5-1|-|TRBD1
TGCGCCAGCAGCAAAGACAGGGGGTCGTACCAAAGAACTAATGAAAAACTGTTTTTT
CASSKDRGSYQRTNEKLFF
>TRBJ2-3|TRBV2|-|TRBD2
TGTGCCAGCACTAGGAGCGGGGGCACAGATACGCAGTATTTT
CASTRSGGTDTQYF
>TRBJ2-3|TRBV11-2|-|-
TGTGCCAGCAGCTTAATTGTGCTAGCGCTCACAGATACGCAGTATTTT
CASSLIVLALTDTQYF
>TRBJ1-1|TRBV6-6|-|-
TGTGCCAGCAGTTACAGCGGGGGCACTGAAGCTTTCTTT
CASSYSGGTEAFF
>TRBJ2-7|TRBV28|-|TRBD2
TGTGCCAGCACCCTGGGGGGACTAGCGAGCTCCTACGAGCAGTACTTC
CASTLGGLASSYEQYF
>TRBJ2-1|TRBV7-8|-|-
TGTGCCAGCAGCCCTTTTCAATTTAGCTCCTACAATGAGCAGTTCTTC
CASSPFQFSSYNEQFF
>TRBJ2-7|TRBV15|-|-
TGTGCCACCAGCAGACAGGGACTTGGCGAGCAGTACTTC
CATSRQGLGEQYF
>TRBJ1-4|TRBV5-4|-|-
TGTGCCAGCAGCTTACAGGCGAATGAAAAACTGTTTTTT
CASSLQANEKLFF
>TRBJ2-2|TRBV11-3|once|-
TGTGCCAGCAGCTTAGACCTGAACACCGGGGAGCTGTTTTTT
CASSLDLNTGELFF
>TRBJ1-4|TRBV4-1|-|-
TGCGCCAGCAGCCAAGTTGGGGCAGGGTCGGAGAAACTGTTTTTT
CASSQVGAGSEKLFF
>TRBJ1-4|TRBV28|-|-
TGTGCCAGCAGTTTCTCTGTCGGAAAACTGTTTTTT
CASSFSVGKLFF
>TRBJ1-2|TRBV28|once|-
TGTGCCAGCAGTCTAAAGAGCAACTATGGCTACACCTTC
CASSLKSNYGYTF
>TRBJ1-1|TRBV10-1|-|TRBD1
TGCGCCAGCAGTCCGGACAGGGATACTGAAGCTTTCTTT
CASSPDRDTEAFF
>TRBJ1-3|TRBV7-9|-|-
TGTGCCAGCAGCTCAACGACTGTCTCTGGAAACACCATATATTTT
CASSSTTVSGNTIYF
>TRBJ2-1|TRBV2|-|-
TGTGCCAGCAGTGAAGTCCTATACAATGAGCAGTTCTTC
CASSEVLYNEQFF
>TRBJ2-2|TRBV5-1|-|TRBD1
TGCGCCAGCAGGGTTAGCCGGGACAGGAGAACCGGGGAGCTGTTTTTT
CASRVSRDRRTGELFF
>TRBJ1-5|TRBV25-1|once|TRBD1
TGTGCCAGCAGGGGACAGGGGAATCAGCCCCAGCATTTT
CASRGQGNQPQHF
>TRBJ1-2|TRBV24-1|once|TRBD1
TGTGCCACCGGCCGGGACAGCAACTATGGCTACACCTTC
CATGRDSNYGYTF
>TRBJ2-1|TRBV9|-|-
TGTGCCAGCAGCGTTCAGGGGCTTGGGTCCTACAATGAGCAGTTCTTC
CASSVQGLGSYNEQFF
>TRBJ1-5|TRBV3-1/TRBV3-2|-|-
TGTGCCAGCAGCCAAGTATTGGGGACTGAAGCCCAGCATTTT
CASSQVLGTEAQHF
>TRBJ2-7|TRBV30|-|-
TGTGCCTGGAGTGTAAGCTCTTTAACCTACGAGCAGTACTTC
CAWSVSSLTYEQYF
>TRBJ1-4|TRBV5-4|-|-
TGTGCCAGCAGCTCCGGCGGGGGGCTTGATGAAAAACTGTTTTTT
CASSSGGGLDEKLFF
>TRBJ1-1|TRBV6-2/TRBV6-3|-|-
TGTGCCAGCAGTCTTACCCCTACCTACAGGAACACTGAAGCTTTCTTT
CASSLTPTYRNTEAFF
>TRBJ2-3|TRBV28|-|TRBD2
TGTGCCAGCCATCAAGGGGCTAGCGGGAGGGCCATAGATACGCAGTATTTT
CASHQGASGRAIDTQYF
>TRBJ2-1|TRBV7-2|-|TRBD2
TGTGCCACCGAGCTGGGGGCGGGGGGTGAGCAGTTCTTC
CATELGAGGEQFF
>TRBJ2-1|TRBV7-6|-|TRBD2
TGTGCCAGCAGCTTAGACCCCCCTAGCGGGTCCTACAATGAGCAGTTCTTC
CASSLDPPSGSYNEQFF
>TRBJ2-3|TRBV30|-|TRBD2
TGTGCCTGGAGTGTCCCCCCCGGACTAGCGGGAGGGCTTGGTACGCAGTATTTT
CAWSVPPGLAGGLGTQYF
>TRBJ1-5|TRBV18|-|TRBD1
TGTGCCAGCTCGCGGACAGGAGAAAATCAGCCCCAGCATTTT
CASSRTGENQPQHF
>TRBJ2-1|TRBV6-5|-|-
TGTGCCAGCAGGCCCGGGATGGGTGAGCAGTTCTTC
CASRPGMGEQFF